The rows below give T cell receptor beta chains drawn from one sample of a study of blood T cell repertoires in COVID-19. Sequencing was performed with immunoSEQ multiplex PCR; in TCRdb, only in-frame clones are kept and a portion is missing. Of 200,000 to 250,000 clones in the sample, roughly 80% were seen once. Material: PBMCs or T cells enriched from blood (not recorded which). The receptors here all came from a woman between 40 and 50 years old with acute COVID-19. Both conserved end residues are part of each CDR3. The D gene is left open where the match is weak. Expanded clones are given a class, and other clones once, few, many or no size at all.

V	J	size	D	CDR3	DNA
TRBV7-2	TRBJ2-2	NA	NA	CASSTQALSNTGELFF	TGTGCCAGCAGCACCCAGGCTCTGTCGAACACCGGGGAGCTGTTTTTT
TRBV9	TRBJ2-2	NA	NA	CASSVRTGPTGELFF	TGTGCCAGCAGCGTAAGAACAGGGCCCACCGGGGAGCTGTTTTTT
TRBV5-1	TRBJ1-2	NA	NA	CASSLVAANYGYTF	TGCGCCAGCAGCTTGGTCGCAGCTAACTATGGCTACACCTTC
TRBV19	TRBJ2-5	NA	TRBD2	CARWGGETQYF	TGTGCCAGGTGGGGGGGAGAGACCCAGTACTTC
TRBV12-3/TRBV12-4	TRBJ2-1	once	NA	CASSLAPSEQFF	TGTGCCAGCAGTTTAGCTCCCTCGGAGCAGTTCTTC
TRBV4-1	TRBJ1-6	NA	TRBD1	CASSPLPGQMNSPLHF	TGCGCCAGCAGCCCGCTTCCGGGACAGATGAATTCACCCCTCCACTTT
TRBV2	TRBJ2-1	few	NA	CASSGASWSEQFF	TGTGCCAGCAGTGGAGCTAGTTGGAGTGAGCAGTTCTTC
TRBV18	TRBJ1-1	NA	NA	CASSQTGSGTEAFF	TGTGCCAGCTCACAGACCGGGTCGGGCACTGAAGCTTTCTTT
TRBV3-1/TRBV3-2	TRBJ2-3	NA	NA	CASSFSKLTDTQYF	TGTGCCAGCAGCTTTTCGAAACTCACAGATACGCAGTATTTT
TRBV18	TRBJ1-1	NA	NA	CASSQTKNTEAFF	TGTGCCAGCTCACAGACAAAGAACACTGAAGCTTTCTTT
TRBV12-5	TRBJ1-6	many	TRBD1	CASGPSPRGESPLHF	TGTGCTAGTGGTCCCTCCCCCAGGGGGGAATCACCCCTCCACTTT
TRBV5-5	TRBJ1-4	NA	TRBD1	CASSGGTVTNEKLFF	TGTGCCAGCAGCGGCGGGACAGTCACTAATGAAAAACTGTTTTTT
TRBV18	TRBJ2-1	NA	TRBD1	CASSPPLEKKRGLYNEQFF	TGTGCCAGCTCACCACCGTTAGAGAAGAAAAGGGGGCTCTACAATGAGCAGTTCTTC
TRBV19	TRBJ2-5	NA	NA	CASSIERDSRNRETQYF	TGTGCCAGTAGTATAGAGAGGGATTCAAGGAATAGGGAGACCCAGTACTTC
TRBV19	TRBJ1-5	NA	TRBD1	CASSSTGTNQPQHF	TGTGCCAGTAGTTCGACAGGGACCAATCAGCCCCAGCATTTT
TRBV7-2	TRBJ1-2	NA	NA	CASSSQANYGYTF	TGTGCCAGCAGTTCACAGGCTAACTATGGCTACACCTTC
TRBV24-1	TRBJ1-5	NA	NA	CATSDDSFNQPQHF	TGTGCCACCAGTGATGACAGTTTTAATCAGCCCCAGCATTTT
TRBV4-2	TRBJ2-3	once	NA	CASSQADPRGYTDTQYF	TGTGCCAGCAGCCAGGCAGATCCTAGGGGGTACACAGATACGCAGTATTTT
TRBV6-1	TRBJ2-1	NA	TRBD1	CASSDPGQVLNEQFF	TGTGCCAGCAGTGATCCGGGACAGGTCCTCAATGAGCAGTTCTTC
TRBV5-5	TRBJ2-6	NA	TRBD2	CASSLTSGRSGGANVLTF	TGTGCCAGCAGCTTGACTAGCGGGAGGTCCGGAGGGGCCAACGTCCTGACTTTC